This entry concerns a single T cell receptor (beta chain). Antigen specificity is unknown. The sample comes from a study of CD8+CD57+ T cells in acquired aplastic anemia. TCR beta VDJ combinations and CDR3 sequences were profiled from genomic DNA. One entry per CDR3 protein, called by TCRdb with MiXCR from the reads. The sample lists hundreds of thousands of distinct CDR3 sequences; approximately 32% were seen once. CDR3 size: 16 residues. CDR1 is LNHNV and CDR2 is YYDKDF in the germline V gene (reference sequence). V lost 1 base to trimming and J lost 5 bases, with 16 bases between them. Patients chosen for sequencing had shown CD8+CD57+ cell expansion by flow cytometry. Everyone among the patients had severe acquired aplastic anemia. Study outcomes and limitations: Comparison of patients with controls identified around 31 shared CD8+ CDR3 sequences.

The specimen was sorted CD4+, CD8+, or CD8+CD57+ T cells (not recorded which) from PBMCs. V and J are TRBV15 and TRBJ2-3; possibly TRBD1 or TRBD2 for D (5 bases each). The receptor was derived from a human donor with aplastic anemia. The CDR3 spells CATSRVRTGQGDTQYF. For the CDR3, the DNA is TGTGCCACCAGCAGAGTGAGGACTGGGCAGGGAGATACGCAGTATTTT.